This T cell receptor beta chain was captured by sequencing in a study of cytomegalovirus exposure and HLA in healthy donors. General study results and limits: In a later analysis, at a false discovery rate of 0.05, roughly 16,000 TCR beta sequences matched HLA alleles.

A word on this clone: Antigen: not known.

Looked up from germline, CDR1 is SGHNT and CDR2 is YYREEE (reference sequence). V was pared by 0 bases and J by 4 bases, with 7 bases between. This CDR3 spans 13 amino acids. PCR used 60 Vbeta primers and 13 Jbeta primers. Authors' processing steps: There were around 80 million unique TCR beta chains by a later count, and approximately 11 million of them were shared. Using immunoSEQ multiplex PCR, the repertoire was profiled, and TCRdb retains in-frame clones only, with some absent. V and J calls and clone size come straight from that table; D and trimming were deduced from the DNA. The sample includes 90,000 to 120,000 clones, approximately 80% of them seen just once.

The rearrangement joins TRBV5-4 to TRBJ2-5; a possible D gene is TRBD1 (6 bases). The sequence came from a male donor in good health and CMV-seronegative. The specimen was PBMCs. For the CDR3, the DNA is TGTGCCAGCAGCTTGGGGGGGCGAGAGACCCAGTACTTC. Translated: CASSLGGRETQYF.